These 7 T cell receptor beta chains were sequenced from one sample in a study of blood T cell repertoires in COVID-19. Profiled with immunoSEQ multiplex PCR; TCRdb holds only in-frame clones, not every one. The sample consists of about 170,000 clones, about 85% of them appearing once. The specimen sequenced was peripheral blood. These receptor sequences come from a human donor with acute or convalescent COVID-19. The donor label of this sample is uncertain.

CDR3 bases: TGTGCCAGAAGCTTCCGCAGGGGCCCTCAAGAGACCCAGTACTTC. Protein product: CARSFRRGPQETQYF. J is TRBJ2-5 and V is TRBV5-3, with D perhaps TRBD1 (6 bases). TRBV5-3 is an open reading frame whose function is uncertain. This CDR3 region has 15 residues. V was trimmed by 2 bases and J by 2 bases, leaving 13 bases between them.

The CDR3 region has the DNA TGTGCCAGCAGCTTCTCGGGACTAGCGGTCTACGAGCAGTACTTC. Translation: CASSFSGLAVYEQYF. This chain connects TRBV7-2 to TRBJ2-7, with TRBD2 matching 11 bases. The CDR3 runs 15 residues. CDR1 and CDR2 (germline): SGHTA, FQGNSA. Trimming at V came to 3 bases and at J to 3 bases, leaving 4 bases not matched to a gene.

The genes are TRBV6-5 and TRBJ1-6; 7 nucleotides line up with TRBD1. Germline trimming cut 2 bases from V and 3 bases from J; bases unmatched to any gene: 4. The germline V gene encodes CDR1 MNHEY and CDR2 SVGAGI. The CDR3 extends over 16 amino acids. The CDR3 region has the DNA TGTGCCAGCAGTTACGGGAACAGGGGCTATAATTCACCCCTCCACTTT. This codes for CASSYGNRGYNSPLHF.

The V call is TRBV7-9, the J call TRBJ1-4; TRBD1 matches 10 bases. Trimming cost V 4 bases and J 7 bases; bases outside gene matches: 3. The CDR3 extends over 14 amino acids. Germline loops: CDR1 SEHNR, CDR2 FQNEAQ (reference sequence). The CDR3 region is CASSSTGGREKLFF. The CDR3 region has the DNA TGTGCCAGCAGCTCGACAGGGGGCCGTGAAAAACTGTTTTTT.

V is TRBV12-5 and J is TRBJ1-1; possibly TRBD1 for D (6 bases). The CDR3 loop spans 12 amino acids. CDR1 and CDR2 from the germline V gene are LGHNT and FRNRAP. The V and J ends lost 5 bases and 4 bases respectively, with 8 bases between them. CDR3 in amino acids: CASGNRATEAFF. The CDR3, as DNA: TGTGCTAGTGGTAACAGGGCCACTGAAGCTTTCTTT.

The V call is TRBV6-5, the J call TRBJ2-6, with unresolved D. Germline CDR1 and CDR2: MNHEY and SVGAGI. The CDR3 extends over 14 amino acids. V was clipped by 7 bases and J by 0 bases, with 7 bases between them. CDR3 sequence: CASTHPSGANVLTF. CDR3 DNA sequence: TGTGCCAGCACACACCCCTCTGGGGCCAACGTCCTGACTTTC.

The chain employs TRBV23-1 and TRBJ1-4, with D maybe TRBD1 (6 bases). TRBV23-1 is classed as an ORF, of uncertain function. CDR3 size: 13 residues. Between the trimmed V and J ends, which lost 2 bases and 7 bases, there was a span of 8 bases. The CDR3 region is CASSQVRGEKLFF. CDR3 DNA: TGCGCCAGCAGTCAAGTCAGGGGTGAAAAACTGTTTTTT.